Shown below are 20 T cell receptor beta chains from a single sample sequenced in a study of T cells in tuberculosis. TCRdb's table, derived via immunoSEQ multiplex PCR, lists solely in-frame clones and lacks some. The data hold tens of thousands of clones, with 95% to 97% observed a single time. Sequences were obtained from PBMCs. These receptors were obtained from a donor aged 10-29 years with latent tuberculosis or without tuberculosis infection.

Here the CDR3 DNA reads TGCGCCAGCAGCTCGCAGGGGGCCCCTGGAAACACCATATATTTT. It is translated as CASSSQGAPGNTIYF. The V call is TRBV5-1, the J call TRBJ1-3; 8 bases match TRBD1. This CDR3 contains 15 residues. CDR1 and CDR2 from the germline V gene are SGHRS and YFSETQ. V gave up 3 bases and J gave up 2 bases; unmatched junction bases: 4. The whole variable domain, remainder taken from reference TRBV5-1 and TRBJ1-3, is KAGVTQTPRYLIKTRGQQVTLSCSPISGHRSVSWYQQTPGQGLQFLFEYFSETQRNKGNFPGRFSGRQFSNSRSEMNVSTLELGDSALYLCASSSQGAPGNTIYFGEGSWLTVV.

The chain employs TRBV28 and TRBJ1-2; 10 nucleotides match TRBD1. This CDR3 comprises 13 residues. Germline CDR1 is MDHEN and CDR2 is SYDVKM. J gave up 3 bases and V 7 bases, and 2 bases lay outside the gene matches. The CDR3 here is CASMTGGDYGYTF. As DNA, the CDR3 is TGTGCCAGCATGACAGGGGGCGACTATGGCTACACCTTC.

CDR3 loop: CASSEVGAGNTIYF. CDR3 bases: TGTGCCAGCAGTGAAGTAGGAGCCGGAAACACCATATATTTT. The V and J genes are TRBV2 and TRBJ1-3; D unresolved. V lost 1 base to trimming and J lost 4 bases, with 8 bases between them. Germline V gene lookup returns CDR1 SNHLY and CDR2 FYNNEI. This CDR3 has 14 amino acids.

The CDR3 DNA reads as TGTGCCAGCAGTGGATACAGGGGACGTTATCAGCCCCAGCATTTT. Amino acid sequence: CASSGYRGRYQPQHF. The chain is built from TRBV6-1 and TRBJ1-5; 7 bases are a match to TRBD1. Germline CDR1 is MNHNS and CDR2 is SASEGT. This CDR3 has 15 residues. Trimming cost V 4 bases and J 5 bases; bases outside gene matches: 8.

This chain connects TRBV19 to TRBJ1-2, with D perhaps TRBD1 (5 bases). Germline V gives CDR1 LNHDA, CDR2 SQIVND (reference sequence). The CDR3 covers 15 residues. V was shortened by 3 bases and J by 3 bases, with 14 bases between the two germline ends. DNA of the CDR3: TGTGCCAGTAGTATCGGGGGAGGGCTTGACTATGGCTACACCTTC. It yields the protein CASSIGGGLDYGYTF.

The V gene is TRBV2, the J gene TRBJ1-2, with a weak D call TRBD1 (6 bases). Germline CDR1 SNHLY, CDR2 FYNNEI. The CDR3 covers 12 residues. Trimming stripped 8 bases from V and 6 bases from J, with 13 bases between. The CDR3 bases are TGTGCCAGCGGACAGAAGGTGGATGGCTACACCTTC. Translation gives CASGQKVDGYTF.

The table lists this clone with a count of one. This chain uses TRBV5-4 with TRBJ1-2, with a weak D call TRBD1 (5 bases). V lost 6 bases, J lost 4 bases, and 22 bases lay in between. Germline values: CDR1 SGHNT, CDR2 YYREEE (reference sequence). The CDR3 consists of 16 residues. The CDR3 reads CASKEGGGRNFYGYTF. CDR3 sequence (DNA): TGTGCCAGCAAGGAAGGCGGGGGACGGAACTTCTATGGCTACACCTTC. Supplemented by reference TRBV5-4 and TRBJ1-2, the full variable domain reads ETGVTQSPTHLIKTRGQQVTLRCSSQSGHNTVSWYQQALGQGPQFIFQYYREEENGRGNFPPRFSGLQFPNYSSELNVNALELDDSALYLCASKEGGGRNFYGYTFGSGTRLTVV.

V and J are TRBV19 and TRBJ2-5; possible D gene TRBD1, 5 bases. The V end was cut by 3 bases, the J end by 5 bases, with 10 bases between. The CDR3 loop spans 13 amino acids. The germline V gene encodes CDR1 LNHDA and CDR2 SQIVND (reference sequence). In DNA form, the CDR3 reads TGTGCCAGTAGTATCCCAGGGCAGGAGACCCAGTACTTC. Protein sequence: CASSIPGQETQYF.

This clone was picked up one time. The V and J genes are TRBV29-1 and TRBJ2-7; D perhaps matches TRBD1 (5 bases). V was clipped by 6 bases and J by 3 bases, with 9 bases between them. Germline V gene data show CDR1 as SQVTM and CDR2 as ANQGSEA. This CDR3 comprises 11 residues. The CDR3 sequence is CSVSDSYEQYF. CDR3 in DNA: TGCAGCGTATCCGACAGCTACGAGCAGTACTTC.

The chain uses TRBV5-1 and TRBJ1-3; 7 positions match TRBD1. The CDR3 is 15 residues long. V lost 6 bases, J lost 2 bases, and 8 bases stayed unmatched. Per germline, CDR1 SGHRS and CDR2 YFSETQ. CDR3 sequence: CASTLTGAPGNTIYF. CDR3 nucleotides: TGCGCCAGCACCCTAACAGGGGCCCCTGGAAACACCATATATTTT. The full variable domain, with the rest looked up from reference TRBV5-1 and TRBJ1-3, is KAGVTQTPRYLIKTRGQQVTLSCSPISGHRSVSWYQQTPGQGLQFLFEYFSETQRNKGNFPGRFSGRQFSNSRSEMNVSTLELGDSALYLCASTLTGAPGNTIYFGEGSWLTVV.

The CDR3 loop reads CASSRDRAGEQYF. The CDR3 nucleotides are TGTGCCAGCAGCCGGGACAGGGCGGGTGAGCAGTACTTC. The chain joins TRBV5-5 to TRBJ2-7, with 9 bases identical to TRBD1. The CDR3 runs 13 residues. Germline lookup yields CDR1 SGHKS and CDR2 YYEKEE (reference sequence). J was trimmed by 7 bases and V by 4 bases; bases with no gene match: 6.

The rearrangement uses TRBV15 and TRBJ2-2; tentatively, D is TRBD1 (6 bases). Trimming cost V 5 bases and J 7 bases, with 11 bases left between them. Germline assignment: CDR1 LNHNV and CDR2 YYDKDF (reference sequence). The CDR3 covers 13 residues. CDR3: CATSVRGSGELFF. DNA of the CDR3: TGTGCCACCAGCGTAAGGGGGAGCGGGGAGCTGTTTTTT.

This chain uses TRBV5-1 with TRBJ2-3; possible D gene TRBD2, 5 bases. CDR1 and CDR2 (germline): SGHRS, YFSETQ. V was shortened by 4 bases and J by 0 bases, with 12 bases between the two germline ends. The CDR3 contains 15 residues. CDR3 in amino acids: CASSLPSSSTDTQYF. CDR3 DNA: TGCGCCAGCAGCCTACCTAGCAGCAGCACAGATACGCAGTATTTT.

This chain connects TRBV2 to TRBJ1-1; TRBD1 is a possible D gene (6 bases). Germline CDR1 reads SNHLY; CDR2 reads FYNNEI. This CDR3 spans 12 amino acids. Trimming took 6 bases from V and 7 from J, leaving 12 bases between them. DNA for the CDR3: TGTGCCAGCAGGGAACAGGGAGGTGAAGCTTTCTTT. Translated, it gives CASREQGGEAFF.

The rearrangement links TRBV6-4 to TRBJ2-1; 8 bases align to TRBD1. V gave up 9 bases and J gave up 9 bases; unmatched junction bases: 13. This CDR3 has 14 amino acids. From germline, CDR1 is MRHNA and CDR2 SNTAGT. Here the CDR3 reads CASSGQGAGGEQFF. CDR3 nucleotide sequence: TGTGCCAGTTCCGGGCAGGGGGCGGGCGGTGAGCAGTTCTTC.

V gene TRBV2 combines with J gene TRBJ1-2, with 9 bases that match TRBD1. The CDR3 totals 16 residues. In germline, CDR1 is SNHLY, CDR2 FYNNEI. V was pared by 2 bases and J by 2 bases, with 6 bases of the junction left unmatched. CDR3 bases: TGTGCCAGCAGTGAAACTCGGACAGGGGTGAACTATGGCTACACCTTC. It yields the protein CASSETRTGVNYGYTF.

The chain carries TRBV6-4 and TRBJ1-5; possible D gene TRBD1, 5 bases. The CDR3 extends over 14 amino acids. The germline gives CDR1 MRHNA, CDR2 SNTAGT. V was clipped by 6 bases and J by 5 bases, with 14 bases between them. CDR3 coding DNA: TGTGCCAGCAGCGGACAAGGCGTGGATCAGCCCCAGCATTTT. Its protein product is CASSGQGVDQPQHF.

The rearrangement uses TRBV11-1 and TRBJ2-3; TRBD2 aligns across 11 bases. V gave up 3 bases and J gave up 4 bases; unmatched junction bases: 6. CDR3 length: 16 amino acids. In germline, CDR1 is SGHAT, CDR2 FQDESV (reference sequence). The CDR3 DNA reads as TGTGCCAGCAGCTTGGTAGCGGGGGGGTTCTCAGATACGCAGTATTTT. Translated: CASSLVAGGFSDTQYF.

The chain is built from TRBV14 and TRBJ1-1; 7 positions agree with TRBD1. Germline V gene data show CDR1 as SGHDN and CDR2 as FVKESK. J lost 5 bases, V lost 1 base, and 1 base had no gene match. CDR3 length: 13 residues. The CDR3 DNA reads TGTGCCAGCAGCCAAGGACAGGGAACTGAAGCTTTCTTT. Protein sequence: CASSQGQGTEAFF.

DNA for the CDR3: TGTGCCAGCAGCGTTCAACGGTCCACCGGGGAGCTGTTTTTT. Protein sequence: CASSVQRSTGELFF. This rearrangement joins TRBV9 to TRBJ2-2, with D uncertain. The germline V gene encodes CDR1 SGDLS and CDR2 YYNGEE. The CDR3 has 14 amino acids. Trimming shortened V by 2 bases and J by 4 bases, and 9 bases separated the two germline ends.